The present T cell receptor beta chain was sequenced within a study of T cells in tumors and immune-related adverse events (dated by TCRdb to the early 2020s). The TCR beta locus was amplified and sequenced using the immunoSEQ assay, from which bulk TCR Vbeta CDR3 data were obtained. The authors processed their data as follows. CDR3s were excluded if they were non-productive, were shorter than 7 amino acids, or did not start with C or end with F/W. Only specimens with at least 1000 reads were analysed, and clonotypes were defined at the amino acid level. Clonality was computed as 1 minus Pielou's evenness. Library sizes were equalized by abundance-weighted random subsampling with replacement, repeated 100 times to report 95% confidence intervals. Repertoire overlap was quantified using the Morisita overlap index, and the top 40 clones per specimen were examined for overlap with the irAE. TCRdb retrieved this table from immuneACCESS and kept in-frame rearrangements only. Not all clones are present; in checked studies, unresolved V genes account for under half, and no reason is known for the remainder. Clonal size and the V and J genes are those of that table, whereas D and trimming came from the DNA. This sample lists roughly 10,000 clones; around 93% were detected once. The top ten constitute around 1.5% of the sample.

The CDR3 starts with the cysteine, ends with the phenylalanine, and has 13 residues. The only DNA kept is the CDR3, 39 bases in frame from the first base. Compared with germline, V lacks 5 bases and J lacks 9 bases; bases without a gene match: 7. In the germline V gene (reference sequence), CDR1 corresponds to MNHEY and CDR2 to SMNVEV. Of note for this clone: This clone's antigen is unknown. There are no base qualities to consult, and no much larger clone falls within one base.

The sample's treatment or condition label, in plain terms: nivolumab (PD-1 blockade) given before sampling. The DNeasy Blood and Tissue Kit was used to extract DNA from the formalin-fixed paraffin-embedded specimens. The specimen comprised lymph node tissue, sampled from a patient treated with anti-PD-1 therapy. The TCR sequence derives from a female donor with metastatic renal cell carcinoma. Recombination connected TRBV27 to TRBJ1-1, and TRBD1 matches 9 of the central bases. The CDR3 region reads CASSPSGTGQAFF. The base sequence is TGTGCCAGCAGTCCCTCTGGGACAGGGCAAGCTTTCTTT.